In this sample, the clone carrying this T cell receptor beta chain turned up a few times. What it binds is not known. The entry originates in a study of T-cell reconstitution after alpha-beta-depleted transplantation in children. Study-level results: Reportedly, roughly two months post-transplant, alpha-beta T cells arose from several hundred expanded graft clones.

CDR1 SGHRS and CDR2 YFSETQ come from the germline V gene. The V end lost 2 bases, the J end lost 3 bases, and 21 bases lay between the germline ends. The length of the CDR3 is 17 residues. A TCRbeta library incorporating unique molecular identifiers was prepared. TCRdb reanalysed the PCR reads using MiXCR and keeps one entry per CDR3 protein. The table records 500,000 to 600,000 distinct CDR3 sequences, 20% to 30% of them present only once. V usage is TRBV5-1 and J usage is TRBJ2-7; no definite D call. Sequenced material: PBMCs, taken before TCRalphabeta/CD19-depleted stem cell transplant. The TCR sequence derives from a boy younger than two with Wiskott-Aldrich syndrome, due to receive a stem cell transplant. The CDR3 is CASSFLSGQARSYEQYF. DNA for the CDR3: TGCGCCAGCAGCTTTTTATCGGGTCAAGCCAGAAGCTACGAGCAGTACTTC.